The present T cell receptor (beta chain) was sequenced within a study of blood T cell repertoires in COVID-19. Original processing methods: Amplification from reference gene primers served as the basis for estimated nucleated cell counts. The table came from immunoSEQ multiplex PCR; TCRdb's copy has only in-frame clones and leaves some out. V, J and clone size are taken as reported in that table, and D and trimming were inferred from the DNA itself. This table has 200,000 to 250,000 clones, 88% appearing once. Trimming stripped 4 bases from V and 0 bases from J, with 7 bases between. The CDR3 consists of 14 residues. CDR1 SNHLY and CDR2 FYNNEI come from the germline V gene.

Source material: peripheral blood. The chain employs TRBV2 and TRBJ1-3, with D maybe TRBD1 (5 bases). The sequence derives from an older woman with acute or convalescent COVID-19. The CDR3 spells CASSGQISGNTIYF. The CDR3 DNA reads TGTGCCAGCAGTGGACAGATCTCTGGAAACACCATATATTTT.